The next 21 T cell receptor beta chains were all read from a single sample in a study of Graves' ophthalmopathy and Graves' hyperthyroidism. For repertoire sequencing, the TCR beta CDR3 regions were amplified from RNA transcripts. HTBI primers primed a first-round RT-PCR, and a second-round multiplex PCR followed. Using its own MiXCR run on the multiplex PCR reads, TCRdb lists one record per CDR3 protein. The sample has over a million distinct CDR3 sequences; about 40% are singletons. The sample consisted of peripheral blood or thyroid tissue (not recorded which). The receptors originated from an adult man with Graves' hyperthyroidism.

This chain links TRBV20-1 with TRBJ2-5, with 9 bases that match TRBD1. The CDR3 loop spans 15 amino acids. J gave up 4 bases and V 2 bases, and 8 bases lay outside the gene matches. Germline V gene lookup returns CDR1 DFQATT and CDR2 SNEGSKA (reference sequence). The CDR3 nucleotides are TGCAGTGCTAGACCGGGACAGGGTACGAGAGAGACCCAGTACTTC. Translating gives CSARPGQGTRETQYF.

The J gene is TRBJ2-2, the V gene TRBV25-1; 10 bases match TRBD2. Germline values: CDR1 MGHDK, CDR2 SYGVNS. With V trimmed by 8 bases and J by 4 bases, 10 bases remained unmatched. The length of the CDR3 is 16 residues. The CDR3 loop is CASSPLAGDPTGELFF. CDR3 DNA: TGTGCCAGCTCACCTCTAGCGGGGGACCCCACCGGGGAGCTGTTTTTT.

Turning to this clonotype: The CDR3 carries no conserved terminal phenylalanine or tryptophan, so it likely arises from a read error. The DNA is left out, because the CDR3 cannot be placed on it with certainty; the CDR3 is given as TCRdb lists it. The V and J genes are TRBV19 and TRBJ2-6; the table's D gene call, TRBD2, was not cross checked with the DNA. The CDR3 is 10 amino acids in total, end residues counted. The germline V gene has CDR1 LNHDA and CDR2 SQIVND (reference sequence). The CDR3 reads CASSMLAANT.

This chain joins TRBV29-1 and TRBJ1-1; D remains ambiguous. From germline, CDR1 is SQVTM and CDR2 ANQGSEA. The CDR3 extends over 16 amino acids. V lost 7 bases, J lost 3 bases, and 24 bases lay in between. The CDR3 loop is CSALRTRSGFYTEAFF. The CDR3, as DNA: TGCAGCGCTCTAAGGACCAGGAGCGGGTTTTACACTGAAGCTTTCTTT.

This clonotype was recorded a few times. Just one base apart from a much larger clone, this may be a read error. V and J are TRBV10-2 and TRBJ1-2; 9 bases are a match to TRBD1. The CDR3 has 13 residues. After removal of 8 bases from V and 8 bases from J, the junction contained 9 bases not matched to a gene. Germline V gives CDR1 WSHSY, CDR2 SAAADI. The CDR3 DNA is TGCGCCAGCGGATCCGGGACAGGGTACGGCTACACCTTC. Amino acid sequence: CASGSGTGYGYTF.

This clonotype was found many times. V and J are TRBV5-1 and TRBJ2-7; the match to TRBD1 covers 7 bases. Trimming took 0 bases from V and 3 from J; bases not matched to a gene: 6. This CDR3 has 15 amino acids. Germline V gives CDR1 SGHRS, CDR2 YFSETQ. CDR3 nucleotide sequence: TGCGCCAGCAGCTTGGAAACAGGGGTAAGCTACGAGCAGTACTTC. This sequence encodes CASSLETGVSYEQYF.

This clonotype appeared a few times. The chain couples TRBV7-3 to TRBJ1-1; D is uncertain. V lost 5 bases to trimming and J lost 4 bases, with 8 bases between them. This CDR3 region has 12 residues. In germline, CDR1 is SGHTA, CDR2 FQGTGA. The chain's CDR3 is CASSVDGTEAFF. The CDR3 DNA follows: TGTGCCAGCAGCGTGGATGGCACTGAAGCTTTCTTT.

CDR3 nucleotides: TGTGCCAGCAGTTACTCGTCGGACCTCTATAATTCACCCCTCCACTTT. Translating gives CASSYSSDLYNSPLHF. The chain has TRBV6-5 and TRBJ1-6; D unresolved. The CDR3 runs 16 residues. V gave up 0 bases and J gave up 3 bases, with 9 bases separating them. Looked up from germline, CDR1 is MNHEY and CDR2 is SVGAGI.

As concerns this clonotype: The junction does not match germline at one end; this may be a read error. V is TRBV29-1 and J is TRBJ2-7; D may be TRBD1 (5 bases). This CDR3 is built from 13 residues. From germline, CDR1 is SQVTM and CDR2 ANQGSEA. The CDR3 DNA is TGCAGCGTTGAGAGCTCTGGGGCTGGCGAGCAGTATTTC. Translating it yields CSVESSGAGEQYF.

A few counts support this clonotype. This rearrangement joins TRBV10-2 to TRBJ2-5, with 13 bases fitting TRBD2. From germline, CDR1 is WSHSY and CDR2 SAAADI. This CDR3 region has 13 residues. The V gene end was trimmed by 4 bases and the J gene end by 9 bases; junction bases not matched to a gene: 2. The CDR3 spells CASSAGLAGAQYF. The DNA of the CDR3 is TGCGCCAGCAGTGCCGGACTAGCGGGAGCCCAGTACTTC.

This clonotype was seen only a few times. The genes are TRBV5-1 and TRBJ1-1, with 7 nucleotides matching TRBD1. After removal of 1 base from V and 5 bases from J, the junction contained 5 bases not matched to a gene. The CDR3 runs to 14 residues. The V gene's germline CDR1 is SGHRS and CDR2 YFSETQ. The CDR3 bases are TGCGCCAGCAGCTTGATAGGGGGCCAGACTGAAGCTTTCTTT. This codes for CASSLIGGQTEAFF. Based on the CDR3 plus reference TRBV5-1 and TRBJ1-1, the full variable domain is KAGVTQTPRYLIKTRGQQVTLSCSPISGHRSVSWYQQTPGQGLQFLFEYFSETQRNKGNFPGRFSGRQFSNSRSEMNVSTLELGDSALYLCASSLIGGQTEAFFGQGTRLTVV.

This clonotype was counted many times. This sequence joins TRBV29-1 and TRBJ1-2; no definite D call. This CDR3 contains 16 residues. With 0 bases removed from V and 2 bases from J, the gap between germline ends came to 16 bases. From germline, CDR1 is SQVTM and CDR2 ANQGSEA. CDR3 sequence: CSVEDLWGGSNYGYTF. The CDR3 DNA sequence: TGCAGCGTTGAAGATCTATGGGGTGGCAGCAACTATGGCTACACCTTC.

This chain links TRBV10-3 with TRBJ2-2; TRBD2 aligns across 11 bases. V lost 6 bases, J lost 6 bases, and 12 bases stayed unmatched. Germline V gene lookup returns CDR1 ENHRY and CDR2 SYGVKD. The CDR3 consists of 17 residues. The CDR3 protein is CAISTGSLAGVSGELFF. As DNA, the CDR3 is TGTGCCATCAGCACAGGGTCACTAGCGGGGGTCTCCGGGGAGCTGTTTTTT.

About this clonotype: A clone one base away is much larger, so this may be a read error. This chain connects TRBV7-8 to TRBJ2-5; 10 nucleotides agree with TRBD2. Germline CDR1 is SGHVS and CDR2 is FQNEAQ. After removal of 5 bases from V and 7 bases from J, the junction contained 16 bases not matched to a gene. This CDR3 region has 17 residues. In nucleotides, the CDR3 is TGTGCCAGCAGCCCGGTGGGGGCTAGCGGGAGTCGGGGGACCCAGTACTTC. Translation gives CASSPVGASGSRGTQYF.

Details on this clonotype: This may arise from a read error, as a much more abundant clone is one base away. This chain links TRBV20-1 with TRBJ1-6, with 9 bases matching TRBD1. The CDR3 is made up of 15 amino acids. Germline V lookup: CDR1 DFQATT, CDR2 SNEGSKA (reference sequence). In DNA form, the CDR3 reads TGCAGTGCTGGAGATCACAGGGGGCTTAGTTCACCCCTCCACTTT. It translates to CSAGDHRGLSSPLHF.

At least ten counts were recorded for this clonotype. V is TRBV6-6 and J is TRBJ1-6; D is unresolved. The germline gives CDR1 MNHNY, CDR2 SVGAGI (reference sequence). The CDR3 spans 13 residues. V dropped 7 bases and J dropped 13 bases, with 17 bases sitting between them. CDR3 DNA sequence: TGTGCCAGCAACGGGGTGGTAGATGGGCCCCTCCACTTT. Amino acids: CASNGVVDGPLHF.

This clonotype has a handful of counts. This chain uses TRBV29-1 with TRBJ1-6; D call uncertain. V was clipped by 4 bases and J by 1 base, with 2 bases between them. The germline V gene has CDR1 SQVTM and CDR2 ANQGSEA. The CDR3 spans 12 residues. The CDR3 here is CSVGSYNSPLHF. In DNA form, the CDR3 reads TGCAGCGTTGGATCCTATAATTCACCCCTCCACTTT.

This clonotype was seen many times. Here the CDR3 reads CAAGNSLNQPQHF. The CDR3 DNA is TGTGCCGCAGGCAACAGCTTAAATCAGCCCCAGCATTTT. The chain employs TRBV10-3 and TRBJ1-5; D is uncertain. The germline gives CDR1 ENHRY, CDR2 SYGVKD. There are 13 residues in the CDR3. Trimming cost V 11 bases and J 4 bases, with 15 bases left between them.

This clonotype was counted many times. The chain has TRBV7-3 and TRBJ2-7; D is unresolved. The CDR3 covers 14 residues. Trimming removed 3 bases from V and 2 bases from J, with 11 bases in between. Germline V gene lookup returns CDR1 SGHTA and CDR2 FQGTGA. The CDR3 sequence is CASSLVPDPYEQYF. CDR3 sequence (DNA): TGTGCCAGCAGCTTGGTGCCGGACCCCTACGAGCAGTACTTC.

As regards this clonotype: Germline and junction disagree at one end, which may indicate a read error. CDR3 region: CASSPYLGTVNTAELFF. The CDR3 region has the DNA TGTGCCAGCAGCCCGTACCTAGGGACAGTTAACACCGCGGAGCTGTTTTTT. The chain links TRBV14 to TRBJ2-2, with 7 positions matching TRBD1. CDR3 length equals 17 residues. Germline V CDR1 and CDR2: SGHDN, FVKESK.

Details on this clonotype: One end of the junction varies from germline; a read error may be responsible. The rearrangement links TRBV5-5 to TRBJ1-2, with D perhaps TRBD1 (6 bases). The length of the CDR3 is 13 residues. CDR1 is SGHKS, CDR2 YYEKEE, per germline (reference sequence). CDR3 coding DNA: TGCGCCAGCAGCTTGGAAAACAGGGCTGGCTACACCTTC. It translates to CASSLENRAGYTF.